A selection of T cell receptor beta chains follows, all from one sample in a study of identical twins. TCRdb re-called the 5' RACE reads through MiXCR, storing one row per CDR3 protein. Of under 1 million distinct CDR3 sequences listed, 9% to 15% are singletons. Another study also made use of these data, one on yellow fever vaccine responses in identical twins.

The sample comprised PBMCs. The receptors here all came from a woman in her late teens or twenties in good health. Each CDR3 is given with its conserved first and last residue. D genes are given only for firm matches. Size is omitted from some rows. Given values are once, few, many or a class for expanded clones.

v_gene: TRBV29-1
abundance: few
d_gene: -
j_gene: TRBJ1-1
CDR3aa: CSVPGQKGTEAFF
CDR3nt: TGCAGCGTCCCCGGACAGAAGGGGACTGAAGCTTTCTTT

v_gene: TRBV19
abundance: -
d_gene: TRBD1
j_gene: TRBJ1-5
CDR3aa: CASNDRGDQPQHF
CDR3nt: TGTGCCAGTAATGACAGGGGTGATCAGCCCCAGCATTTT

v_gene: TRBV14
abundance: -
d_gene: -
j_gene: TRBJ2-7
CDR3aa: CASSPRLRGLDEQYF
CDR3nt: TGTGCCAGCAGCCCAAGACTAAGGGGCCTCGACGAGCAGTACTTC

v_gene: TRBV5-5
abundance: few
d_gene: TRBD2
j_gene: TRBJ2-2
CDR3aa: CASSRGDGTGELFF
CDR3nt: TGTGCCAGCAGCCGGGGGGATGGCACCGGGGAGCTGTTTTTT

v_gene: TRBV6-5
abundance: -
d_gene: -
j_gene: TRBJ2-3
CDR3aa: CASSYSLIPNTDTQYF
CDR3nt: TGTGCCAGCAGTTACTCGCTCATACCCAACACAGATACGCAGTATTTT

v_gene: TRBV5-6
abundance: few
d_gene: TRBD1
j_gene: TRBJ2-5
CDR3aa: CASSGTGGAETQYF
CDR3nt: TGTGCCAGCAGCGGGACAGGGGGCGCGGAGACCCAGTACTTC

v_gene: TRBV28
abundance: -
d_gene: TRBD1
j_gene: TRBJ2-7
CDR3aa: CASSFPGQGGHEQYF
CDR3nt: TGTGCCAGCAGTTTCCCGGGACAGGGAGGCCACGAGCAGTACTTC

v_gene: TRBV29-1
abundance: many
d_gene: -
j_gene: TRBJ2-6
CDR3aa: CSVVSAGTTGANVLTF
CDR3nt: TGCAGCGTTGTATCAGCAGGGACCACTGGGGCCAACGTCCTGACTTTC

v_gene: TRBV14
abundance: few
d_gene: -
j_gene: TRBJ2-1
CDR3aa: CASSQASSVNPFF
CDR3nt: TGTGCCAGCAGCCAAGCTTCTTCCGTCAACCCTTTCTTC

v_gene: TRBV4-1
abundance: few
d_gene: TRBD2
j_gene: TRBJ2-1
CDR3aa: CASSQDPPRTSGGGWEQFF
CDR3nt: TGCGCCAGCAGCCAAGATCCGCCCAGGACTAGCGGGGGGGGTTGGGAGCAGTTCTTC

v_gene: TRBV12-3/TRBV12-4
abundance: many
d_gene: -
j_gene: TRBJ1-2
CDR3aa: CASSFGSNYGYTF
CDR3nt: TGTGCCAGCAGTTTCGGCAGTAACTATGGCTACACCTTC

v_gene: TRBV12-3/TRBV12-4
abundance: few
d_gene: -
j_gene: TRBJ2-1
CDR3aa: CASSAEASLGAVYNEQFF
CDR3nt: TGTGCCAGCAGTGCAGAGGCTAGCTTAGGGGCCGTCTACAATGAGCAGTTCTTC

v_gene: TRBV12-3/TRBV12-4
abundance: many
d_gene: -
j_gene: TRBJ1-1
CDR3aa: CASSPLRTEGTEAFF
CDR3nt: TGTGCCAGCAGTCCCCTCCGGACCGAGGGAACTGAAGCTTTCTTT

v_gene: TRBV5-1
abundance: -
d_gene: TRBD1
j_gene: TRBJ1-1
CDR3aa: CASRTTGGAMNTEAFF
CDR3nt: TGCGCCAGCAGAACGACAGGGGGTGCCATGAACACTGAAGCTTTCTTT

v_gene: TRBV6-1
abundance: -
d_gene: TRBD2
j_gene: TRBJ2-7
CDR3aa: CASSDPSGISYEQYF
CDR3nt: TGTGCCAGCAGTGACCCTAGCGGAATCTCCTACGAGCAGTACTTC

v_gene: TRBV25-1
abundance: few
d_gene: -
j_gene: TRBJ2-5
CDR3aa: CASSELRTSQFQETQYF
CDR3nt: TGTGCCAGCAGTGAATTGAGAACTAGCCAATTCCAAGAGACCCAGTACTTC

v_gene: TRBV20-1
abundance: many
d_gene: -
j_gene: TRBJ2-1
CDR3aa: CSAGRPYNEQFF
CDR3nt: TGCAGTGCTGGCAGACCCTACAATGAGCAGTTCTTC

v_gene: TRBV20-1
abundance: once
d_gene: TRBD2
j_gene: TRBJ2-1
CDR3aa: CSATGLAGGPNEQFF
CDR3nt: TGCAGTGCCACCGGACTAGCGGGGGGGCCCAATGAGCAGTTCTTC

v_gene: TRBV18
abundance: many
d_gene: -
j_gene: TRBJ1-1
CDR3aa: CASSPPTREAFF
CDR3nt: TGTGCCAGCTCACCACCTACGAGAGAAGCTTTCTTT

v_gene: TRBV2
abundance: -
d_gene: -
j_gene: TRBJ2-3
CDR3aa: CASRLLASETDTQYF
CDR3nt: TGTGCCAGCAGACTACTAGCCTCGGAGACAGATACGCAGTATTTT

v_gene: TRBV10-3
abundance: -
d_gene: TRBD2
j_gene: TRBJ2-1
CDR3aa: CAISESRTSGGISYNEQFF
CDR3nt: TGTGCCATCAGTGAGTCGAGGACTAGCGGGGGGATCTCCTACAATGAGCAGTTCTTC

v_gene: TRBV29-1
abundance: -
d_gene: TRBD1
j_gene: TRBJ1-1
CDR3aa: CSVGIPARPQGGWGTEAFF
CDR3nt: TGCAGCGTTGGGATTCCCGCCAGACCCCAAGGGGGCTGGGGCACTGAAGCTTTCTTT

v_gene: TRBV6-6
abundance: few
d_gene: -
j_gene: TRBJ2-1
CDR3aa: CASSSSSEQFF
CDR3nt: TGTGCCAGCAGCTCTAGCTCCGAGCAGTTCTTC

v_gene: TRBV29-1
abundance: many
d_gene: -
j_gene: TRBJ2-3
CDR3aa: CSVDRDNTQYF
CDR3nt: TGCAGCGTGGACCGAGATAATACGCAGTATTTT

v_gene: TRBV6-1
abundance: few
d_gene: -
j_gene: TRBJ2-7
CDR3aa: CASTGSYYEQYF
CDR3nt: TGTGCCAGCACGGGGAGCTACTACGAGCAGTACTTC

v_gene: TRBV2
abundance: few
d_gene: -
j_gene: TRBJ2-7
CDR3aa: CASSEGVAVTYEQYF
CDR3nt: TGTGCCAGCAGTGAAGGGGTAGCGGTCACCTACGAGCAGTACTTC

v_gene: TRBV2
abundance: -
d_gene: TRBD1
j_gene: TRBJ2-1
CDR3aa: CASSGDREEGSPYNEQFF
CDR3nt: TGTGCCAGCAGTGGGGACAGGGAGGAGGGTTCGCCATACAATGAGCAGTTCTTC

v_gene: TRBV12-3/TRBV12-4
abundance: few
d_gene: TRBD1
j_gene: TRBJ2-5
CDR3aa: CASSPQGAGTQYF
CDR3nt: TGTGCCAGCAGTCCTCAGGGGGCCGGGACCCAGTACTTC

v_gene: TRBV29-1
abundance: many
d_gene: TRBD2
j_gene: TRBJ2-3
CDR3aa: CSVDSESSGGYTQYF
CDR3nt: TGCAGCGTTGATTCTGAGTCTAGCGGGGGATATACGCAGTATTTT

v_gene: TRBV5-1
abundance: few
d_gene: TRBD1
j_gene: TRBJ2-3
CDR3aa: CASGGGPRQGAEDTQYF
CDR3nt: TGCGCCAGCGGGGGGGGACCCCGACAGGGGGCGGAAGATACGCAGTATTTT

v_gene: TRBV11-2
abundance: few
d_gene: TRBD2
j_gene: TRBJ2-2
CDR3aa: CASSLERLAGVSGTGELFF
CDR3nt: TGTGCCAGCAGCTTAGAGCGGCTAGCGGGAGTATCAGGCACCGGGGAGCTGTTTTTT

v_gene: TRBV7-9
abundance: many
d_gene: -
j_gene: TRBJ2-7
CDR3aa: CASSLEDRRQYF
CDR3nt: TGTGCCAGCAGCTTAGAAGACAGGAGGCAGTACTTC

v_gene: TRBV28
abundance: -
d_gene: TRBD2
j_gene: TRBJ2-3
CDR3aa: CASSSIPGGLAGTDTQYF
CDR3nt: TGTGCCAGCAGTTCCATCCCCGGGGGACTAGCGGGCACAGATACGCAGTATTTT

v_gene: TRBV20-1
abundance: -
d_gene: -
j_gene: TRBJ2-7
CDR3aa: CSASGSKYEQYF
CDR3nt: TGCAGTGCTAGCGGGAGCAAATACGAGCAGTACTTC

v_gene: TRBV6-1
abundance: -
d_gene: TRBD1
j_gene: TRBJ1-1
CDR3aa: CASSERQGREAFF
CDR3nt: TGTGCCAGCAGTGAAAGACAGGGGAGGGAAGCTTTCTTT

v_gene: TRBV24-1
abundance: few
d_gene: TRBD2
j_gene: TRBJ2-5
CDR3aa: CATSDRAGGRETQYF
CDR3nt: TGTGCCACCAGTGACCGAGCGGGAGGGCGGGAGACCCAGTACTTC

v_gene: TRBV7-6
abundance: -
d_gene: TRBD1
j_gene: TRBJ2-3
CDR3aa: CASSSPGTAVTDTQYF
CDR3nt: TGTGCCAGCAGCAGCCCGGGGACAGCCGTCACAGATACGCAGTATTTT

v_gene: TRBV20-1
abundance: many
d_gene: -
j_gene: TRBJ1-4
CDR3aa: CSAAGREKLFF
CDR3nt: TGCAGTGCCGCTGGGAGGGAAAAACTGTTTTTT

v_gene: TRBV11-1
abundance: few
d_gene: TRBD2
j_gene: TRBJ2-1
CDR3aa: CASSLIAGGSDNEQFF
CDR3nt: TGTGCCAGCAGCCTCATAGCGGGAGGGTCGGACAATGAGCAGTTCTTC

v_gene: TRBV7-2
abundance: few
d_gene: -
j_gene: TRBJ2-7
CDR3aa: CASSSRVQLEQYF
CDR3nt: TGTGCCAGCAGCTCTAGAGTACAACTCGAGCAGTACTTC

v_gene: TRBV4-1
abundance: -
d_gene: -
j_gene: TRBJ2-3
CDR3aa: CASSQVGAEPQYF
CDR3nt: TGCGCCAGCAGCCAAGTGGGGGCAGAGCCTCAGTATTTT

v_gene: TRBV28
abundance: -
d_gene: -
j_gene: TRBJ2-2
CDR3aa: CASRPSPGELFF
CDR3nt: TGTGCCAGCAGACCCAGCCCCGGGGAGCTGTTTTTT

v_gene: TRBV12-3/TRBV12-4
abundance: few
d_gene: -
j_gene: TRBJ2-7
CDR3aa: CASSSGIASYEQYF
CDR3nt: TGTGCCAGCAGTTCGGGAATAGCCTCCTACGAGCAGTACTTC

v_gene: TRBV5-1
abundance: few
d_gene: TRBD2
j_gene: TRBJ2-7
CDR3aa: CASSLVLAGLPDEQYF
CDR3nt: TGCGCCAGCAGCTTGGTTCTAGCGGGATTACCGGACGAGCAGTACTTC

v_gene: TRBV3-1
abundance: few
d_gene: -
j_gene: TRBJ2-1
CDR3aa: CASSQDFPSSQQFF
CDR3nt: TGTGCCAGCAGCCAAGATTTCCCCTCAAGTCAGCAGTTCTTC